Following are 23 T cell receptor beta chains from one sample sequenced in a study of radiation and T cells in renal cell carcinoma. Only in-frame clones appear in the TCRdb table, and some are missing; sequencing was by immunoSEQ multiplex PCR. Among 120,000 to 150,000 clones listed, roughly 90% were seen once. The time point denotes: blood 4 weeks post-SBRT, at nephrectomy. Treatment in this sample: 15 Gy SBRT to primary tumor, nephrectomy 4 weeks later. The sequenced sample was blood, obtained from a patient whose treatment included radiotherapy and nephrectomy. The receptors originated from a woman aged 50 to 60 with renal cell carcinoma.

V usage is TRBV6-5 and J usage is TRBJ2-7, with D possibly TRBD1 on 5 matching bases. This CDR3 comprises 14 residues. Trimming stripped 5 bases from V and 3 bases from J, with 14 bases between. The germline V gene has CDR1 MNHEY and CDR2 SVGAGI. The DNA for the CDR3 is TGTGCCAGCAGTACGGTCCAGGGTAGCTACGAGCAGTACTTC. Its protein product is CASSTVQGSYEQYF.

In nucleotides, the CDR3 is TGTGCCAGCAGCACTAGCGGGACTTCCCACAATGAGCAGTTCTTC. This sequence encodes CASSTSGTSHNEQFF. The J gene is TRBJ2-1, the V gene TRBV7-2; 10 bases line up with TRBD2. Germline loops: CDR1 SGHTA, CDR2 FQGNSA. Germline trimming cut 5 bases from V and 5 bases from J; bases unmatched to any gene: 6. This CDR3 spans 15 amino acids.

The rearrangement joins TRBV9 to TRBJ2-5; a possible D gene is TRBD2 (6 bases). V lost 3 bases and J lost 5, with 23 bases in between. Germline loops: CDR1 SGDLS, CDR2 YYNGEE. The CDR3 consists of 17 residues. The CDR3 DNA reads TGTGCCAGCAGCGCCCCGAAGGGCGGGACCTTGGGGGAGACCCAGTACTTC. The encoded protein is CASSAPKGGTLGETQYF.

CDR3 DNA: TGTGCCAGCAGCTTAATGGCAGGGGCTGGAAACACCATATATTTT. Residues: CASSLMAGAGNTIYF. V usage is TRBV5-4 and J usage is TRBJ1-3; D perhaps matches TRBD1 (6 bases). This CDR3 is built from 15 residues. Germline CDR1 is SGHNT and CDR2 is YYREEE (reference sequence). The V end lost 2 bases, the J end lost 2 bases, and 11 bases lay between the germline ends.

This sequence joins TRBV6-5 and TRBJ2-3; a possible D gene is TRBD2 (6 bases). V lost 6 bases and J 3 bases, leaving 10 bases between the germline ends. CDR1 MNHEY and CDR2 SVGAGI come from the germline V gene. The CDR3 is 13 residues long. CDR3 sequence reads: CASRGTLTDTQYF. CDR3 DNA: TGTGCCAGCAGAGGGACTCTAACAGATACGCAGTATTTT.

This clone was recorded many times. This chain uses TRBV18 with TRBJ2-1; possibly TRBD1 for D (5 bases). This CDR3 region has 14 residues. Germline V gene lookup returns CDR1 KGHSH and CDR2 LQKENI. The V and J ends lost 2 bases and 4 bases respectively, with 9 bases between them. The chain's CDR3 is CASSPTGFYNEQFF. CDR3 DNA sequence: TGTGCCAGCTCACCAACAGGATTTTACAATGAGCAGTTCTTC.

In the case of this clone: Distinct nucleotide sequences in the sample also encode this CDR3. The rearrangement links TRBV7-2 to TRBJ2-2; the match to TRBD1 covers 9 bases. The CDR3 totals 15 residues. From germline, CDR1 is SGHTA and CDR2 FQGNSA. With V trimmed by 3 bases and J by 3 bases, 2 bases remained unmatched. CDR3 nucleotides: TGTGCCAGCAGCTTGGGACAGGGTTACACCGGGGAGCTGTTTTTT. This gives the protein CASSLGQGYTGELFF.

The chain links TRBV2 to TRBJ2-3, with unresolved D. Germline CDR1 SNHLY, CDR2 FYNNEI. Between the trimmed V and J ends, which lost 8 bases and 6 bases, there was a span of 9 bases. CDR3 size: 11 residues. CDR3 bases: TGTGCCAGCCTTCAACGGGATACGCAGTATTTT. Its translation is CASLQRDTQYF.

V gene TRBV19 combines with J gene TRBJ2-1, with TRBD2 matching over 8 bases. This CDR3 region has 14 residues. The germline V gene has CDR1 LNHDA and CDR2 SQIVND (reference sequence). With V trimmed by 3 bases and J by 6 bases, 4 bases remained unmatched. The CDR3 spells CASSMAGGFNEQFF. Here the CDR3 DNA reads TGTGCCAGTAGTATGGCGGGGGGCTTCAATGAGCAGTTCTTC.

CDR3 in amino acids: CASSIKQGALYEKLFF. DNA of the CDR3: TGTGCCAGTAGTATTAAACAGGGGGCACTGTACGAAAAACTGTTTTTT. The rearrangement links TRBV19 to TRBJ1-4; the match to TRBD1 covers 9 bases. Trimming took 3 bases from V and 8 from J; bases not matched to a gene: 10. The CDR3 extends over 16 amino acids. Germline lookup yields CDR1 LNHDA and CDR2 SQIVND (reference sequence).

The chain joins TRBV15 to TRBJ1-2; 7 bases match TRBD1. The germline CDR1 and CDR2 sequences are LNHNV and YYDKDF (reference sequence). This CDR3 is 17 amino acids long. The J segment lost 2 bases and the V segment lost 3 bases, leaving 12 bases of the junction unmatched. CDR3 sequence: CATSRDKAGTENYGYTF. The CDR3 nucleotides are TGTGCCACCAGCAGGGATAAAGCCGGGACAGAGAACTATGGCTACACCTTC.

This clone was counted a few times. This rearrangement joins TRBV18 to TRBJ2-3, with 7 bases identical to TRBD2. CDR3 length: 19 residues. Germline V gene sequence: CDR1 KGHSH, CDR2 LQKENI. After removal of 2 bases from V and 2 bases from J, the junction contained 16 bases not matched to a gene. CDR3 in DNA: TGTGCCAGCTCACCATCGGGAGGTAGTGCGGACGGATACACAGATACGCAGTATTTT. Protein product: CASSPSGGSADGYTDTQYF.

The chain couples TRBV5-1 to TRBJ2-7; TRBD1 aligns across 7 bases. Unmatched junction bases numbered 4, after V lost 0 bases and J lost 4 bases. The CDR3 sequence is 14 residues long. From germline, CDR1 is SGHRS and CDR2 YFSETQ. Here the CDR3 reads CASSLDGQVYEQYF. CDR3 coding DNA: TGCGCCAGCAGCTTGGACGGACAGGTGTACGAGCAGTACTTC.

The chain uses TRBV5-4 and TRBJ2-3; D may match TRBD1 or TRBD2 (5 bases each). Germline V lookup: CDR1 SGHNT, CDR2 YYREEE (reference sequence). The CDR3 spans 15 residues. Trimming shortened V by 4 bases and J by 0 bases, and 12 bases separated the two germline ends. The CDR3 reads CASSPGTTSTDTQYF. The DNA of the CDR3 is TGTGCCAGCAGCCCAGGGACGACTAGCACAGATACGCAGTATTTT.

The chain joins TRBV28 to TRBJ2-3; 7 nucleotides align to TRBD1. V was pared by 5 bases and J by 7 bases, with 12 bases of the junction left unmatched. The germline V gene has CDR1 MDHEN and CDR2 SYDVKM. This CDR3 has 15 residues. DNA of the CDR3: TGTGCCAGCAGTCGTTCGGGACAGCGGCTACATACGCAGTATTTT. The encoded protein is CASSRSGQRLHTQYF.

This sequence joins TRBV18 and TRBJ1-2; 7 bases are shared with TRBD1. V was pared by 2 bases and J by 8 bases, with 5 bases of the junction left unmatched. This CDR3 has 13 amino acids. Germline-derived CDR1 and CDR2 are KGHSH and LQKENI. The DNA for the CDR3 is TGTGCCAGCTCACCAGGGACAGAATGGGGCTACACCTTC. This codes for CASSPGTEWGYTF. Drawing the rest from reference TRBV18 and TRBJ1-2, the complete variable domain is NAGVMQNPRHLVRRRGQEARLRCSPMKGHSHVYWYRQLPEEGLKFMVYLQKENIIDESGMPKERFSAEFPKEGPSILRIQQVVRGDSAAYFCASSPGTEWGYTFGSGTRLTVV.

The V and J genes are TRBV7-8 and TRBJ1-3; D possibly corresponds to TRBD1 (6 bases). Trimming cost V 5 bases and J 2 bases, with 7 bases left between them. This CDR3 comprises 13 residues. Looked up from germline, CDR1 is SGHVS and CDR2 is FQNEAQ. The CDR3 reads CASSHRAGNTIYF. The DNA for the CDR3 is TGTGCCAGCAGCCACAGGGCTGGAAACACCATATATTTT. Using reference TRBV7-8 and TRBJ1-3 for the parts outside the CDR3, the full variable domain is GAGVSQSPRYKVAKRGQDVALRCDPISGHVSLFWYQQALGQGPEFLTYFQNEAQLDKSGLPSDRFFAERPEGSVSTLKIQRTQQEDSAVYLCASSHRAGNTIYFGEGSWLTVV.

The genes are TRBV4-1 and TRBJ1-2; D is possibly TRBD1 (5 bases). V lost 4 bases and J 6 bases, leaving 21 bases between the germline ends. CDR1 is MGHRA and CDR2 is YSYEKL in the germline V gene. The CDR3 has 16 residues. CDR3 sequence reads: CASSLRDWLNDNGYTF. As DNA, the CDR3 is TGCGCCAGCAGCCTCCGGGACTGGCTTAATGACAATGGCTACACCTTC.

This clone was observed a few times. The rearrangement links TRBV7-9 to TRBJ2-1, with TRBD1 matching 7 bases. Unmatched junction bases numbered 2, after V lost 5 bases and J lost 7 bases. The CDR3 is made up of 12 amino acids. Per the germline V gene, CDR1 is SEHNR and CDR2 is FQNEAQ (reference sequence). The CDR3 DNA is TGTGCCAGCAGCCCACAGGGGAATGAGCAGTTCTTC. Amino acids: CASSPQGNEQFF.

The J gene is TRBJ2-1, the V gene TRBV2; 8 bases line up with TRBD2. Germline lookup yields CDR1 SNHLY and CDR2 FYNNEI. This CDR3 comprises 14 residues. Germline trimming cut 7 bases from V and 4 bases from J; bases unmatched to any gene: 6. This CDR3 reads CASKGLGSYNEQFF. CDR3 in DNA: TGTGCCAGCAAGGGACTAGGGTCTTACAATGAGCAGTTCTTC.

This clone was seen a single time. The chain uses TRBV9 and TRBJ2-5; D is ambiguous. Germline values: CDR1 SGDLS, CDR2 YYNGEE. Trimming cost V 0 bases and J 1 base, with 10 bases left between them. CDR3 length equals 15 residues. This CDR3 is CASSVDSNFQETQYF. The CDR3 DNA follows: TGTGCCAGCAGCGTAGACAGTAACTTCCAAGAGACCCAGTACTTC.

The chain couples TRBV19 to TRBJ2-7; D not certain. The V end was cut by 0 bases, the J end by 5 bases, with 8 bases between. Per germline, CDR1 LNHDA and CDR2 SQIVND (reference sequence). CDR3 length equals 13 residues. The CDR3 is CASSIDLWDEQYF. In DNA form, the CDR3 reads TGTGCCAGTAGTATAGATCTATGGGACGAGCAGTACTTC.

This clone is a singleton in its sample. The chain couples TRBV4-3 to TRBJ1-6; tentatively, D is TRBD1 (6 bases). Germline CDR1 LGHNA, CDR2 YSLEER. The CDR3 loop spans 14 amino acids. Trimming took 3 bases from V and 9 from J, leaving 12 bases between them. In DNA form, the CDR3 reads TGCGCCAGCAGCCAGGAGGACAGAATTTCACCCCTCCACTTT. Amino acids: CASSQEDRISPLHF.